This TCR beta chain was captured in a study of T cells expressing NK-cell markers. For the study at large: Sorted CD3+CD56-NKG2C+, CD3+CD56+NKG2C+ and CD3+CD56+NKG2C- T cells supplied the TCR beta repertoires.

Germline loops: CDR1 LGHNA, CDR2 YSLEER. CDR3 length: 14 residues. Concerning this clonotype: Its antigen is as yet unknown.

General study findings and limits: The same clonotypes also predominated in the CD3+CD56-NKG2C+ fraction of a handful of donors.

The cDNA for TCR beta came from 5'RACE template switching with UMIs. TCRdb re-analyzed the 5' RACE reads; it lists each CDR3 protein once, without DNA. The repertoire table contains 500,000 to 700,000 distinct CDR3 sequences. The TCR comes from a man aged 18 to 30 in good health. The V and J genes are TRBV4-3 and TRBJ1-6; TCRdb reports TRBD1, a call that lacks DNA to check it against. Sequencing was done on a sample of blood T cells: a sorted CD56 or NKG2C T cell subset, CD4+ or CD8+ T cells, or bulk PBMC T cells (not recorded which). This CDR3 is CASNSRDRESPLHF.